This is a list of T cell receptor beta chains from one sample in a study of T cells after yellow fever vaccination. TCRdb recomputed calls from the 5' RACE reads with MiXCR, one row per CDR3 protein. The sample has just under 600,000 distinct CDR3 sequences, 13% seen once; the top ten hold over 11%. Sequencing was performed on PBMCs, taken on the day of the yellow fever booster vaccination. These receptors were collected from a man aged 30 to 45 who received the YFV17D yellow fever vaccine. CDR3s leave out the opening cysteine and the closing phenylalanine or tryptophan. The D gene is left open where the match is weak. Some rows have no size entry. The others give once, few or many, or a class for an expanded clone.

>few|TRBD1|TRBV20-1|TRBJ1-4
SASTGGVEKLF
>-|TRBD1|TRBV13|TRBJ1-4
ASSLTGGASTANEKLF
>few|-|TRBV6-1|TRBJ2-7
ASGRDTYSYEQY
>-|TRBD2|TRBV19|TRBJ2-2
ASSPRALAENTGELF
>-|TRBD2|TRBV9|TRBJ2-1
ASSVVGGSYNEQF
>-|-|TRBV7-9|TRBJ2-7
ASSLGVLRNEQY
>-|TRBD2|TRBV7-9|TRBJ2-1
ASSLGLPTSGNEQF
>few|TRBD2|TRBV6-1|TRBJ2-1
ASIRGGDNEQF
>-|-|TRBV19|TRBJ1-4
ASLGEVNEKLF
>-|-|TRBV28|TRBJ2-6
ASTTRSSGANVLT
>few|TRBD2|TRBV3-1|TRBJ2-1
ASSQLSGLAANEQF
>many|TRBD2|TRBV12-3/TRBV12-4|TRBJ2-5
ASSRNSGRVETQY
>few|TRBD1|TRBV7-2|TRBJ2-4
ASSLVGDRVNIQY
>few|-|TRBV7-2|TRBJ1-1
ASSLARAREAF
>-|-|TRBV2|TRBJ2-1
ASELGGTAYNEQF
>few|TRBD2|TRBV10-1|TRBJ2-1
ASSESRGLADNEQF
>-|-|TRBV7-9|TRBJ2-7
ASSSAYGYEQY
>-|-|TRBV29-1|TRBJ2-5
SVTEKETQY
>few|-|TRBV29-1|TRBJ1-1
SVDKGWMNTEAF
>few|TRBD2|TRBV4-2|TRBJ2-7
ASSQGSGQPLKQY
>few|-|TRBV20-1|TRBJ2-7
SARAGSGLYEQY
>few|-|TRBV21-1|TRBJ1-2
ASSSGHLSGYT
>-|-|TRBV7-2|TRBJ2-3
ASGTSPPDTQY
>-|-|TRBV20-1|TRBJ2-1
SARDLMASAYNEQF
>few|TRBD2|TRBV7-2|TRBJ2-1
ASSLSGTSAYNEQF
>-|TRBD2|TRBV14|TRBJ2-7
ASSQVLAGPSYEQY
>few|TRBD2|TRBV29-1|TRBJ2-2
SARGSGTYTGELF
>-|-|TRBV7-9|TRBJ2-5
ASSPLEAQY
>-|TRBD1|TRBV2|TRBJ2-1
ASRVGQGVNEQF
>-|TRBD1|TRBV6-1|TRBJ1-1
ASTPPPGQGATTEAF
>few|-|TRBV7-9|TRBJ1-5
ASSLETTPNQPQH
>few|TRBD2|TRBV28|TRBJ2-1
ASGSGGPSYNEQF
>-|-|TRBV24-1|TRBJ2-1
ATSDSGGAMYKGQF
>-|TRBD2|TRBV6-2/TRBV6-3|TRBJ2-1
ASSPSGISYNEQF
>few|-|TRBV9|TRBJ2-1
ASSVGSSLTPYNEQF
>-|-|TRBV5-1|TRBJ1-3
ASTGGASGNTIY
>-|TRBD2|TRBV20-1|TRBJ2-1
SVTGLAASTTYNEQF
>few|TRBD1|TRBV29-1|TRBJ2-7
SVLSGQGGYEQY
>-|-|TRBV7-2|TRBJ2-3
ASSLATPGRDTQY
>few|TRBD1|TRBV5-1|TRBJ2-7
ASSFDRGGEQY
>-|-|TRBV27|TRBJ1-3
ASSLTGSGNTIY
>few|-|TRBV14|TRBJ2-7
ASSHPILPGSLVEQY
>few|TRBD2|TRBV20-1|TRBJ2-7
SARGRTSGTYEQY
>few|-|TRBV14|TRBJ1-2
ASSPTLAGYGYT
>many|TRBD2|TRBV7-2|TRBJ2-7
ASSLASGSSYEQY
>-|TRBD1|TRBV20-1|TRBJ1-2
SARQGNYGYT
>-|TRBD2|TRBV10-3|TRBJ2-7
AISDQTSRVYEQY